Following are 13 T cell receptor beta chains from one sample sequenced in a study of blood T cell repertoires in COVID-19. Sequencing used immunoSEQ multiplex PCR; TCRdb keeps in-frame clones, though not all of them. The sample includes around 110,000 clones, roughly 89% of them seen just once. Sequenced material: peripheral blood. All receptors derive from a man aged 35 to 55 with acute or convalescent COVID-19.

This chain links TRBV20-1 with TRBJ1-5; D is possibly TRBD1 (6 bases). The germline gives CDR1 DFQATT, CDR2 SNEGSKA (reference sequence). The CDR3 extends over 14 amino acids. Trimming took off 3 bases at V and 2 bases at J, with 11 bases between the two ends. CDR3 nucleotide sequence: TGCAGTGCTAGTGGGCGGACAGGCAATCAGCCCCAGCATTTT. This encodes CSASGRTGNQPQHF.

The V gene is TRBV9, the J gene TRBJ1-2; D is unclear. The germline V gene encodes CDR1 SGDLS and CDR2 YYNGEE. CDR3 length: 13 amino acids. V lost 0 bases and J lost 4, with 7 bases in between. The CDR3 reads CASSVGGVYGYTF. The CDR3 DNA is TGTGCCAGCAGCGTAGGAGGCGTCTATGGCTACACCTTC. Using reference TRBV9 and TRBJ1-2 for the parts outside the CDR3, the full variable domain is DSGVTQTPKHLITATGQRVTLRCSPRSGDLSVYWYQQSLDQGLQFLIQYYNGEERAKGNILERFSAQQFPDLHSELNLSSLELGDSALYFCASSVGGVYGYTFGSGTRLTVV.

The chain couples TRBV7-8 to TRBJ1-1, with D unclear. CDR3 length equals 15 residues. The germline V and J ends were trimmed by 5 bases and 1 base, with 14 bases remaining between them. Germline assignment: CDR1 SGHVS and CDR2 FQNEAQ. The CDR3 sequence: CASSARRAGNTEAFF. The CDR3 bases are TGTGCCAGCAGCGCCAGGAGGGCCGGGAACACTGAAGCTTTCTTT.

This chain joins TRBV3-1 (or the pseudogene TRBV3-2) and TRBJ2-3, with a possible D match to TRBD2 (6 bases). Trimming left V 3 bases short and J 1 base short, with 17 bases between. CDR1 LGHDT and CDR2 YNNKEL come from the germline V gene (reference sequence). The CDR3 covers 17 residues. CDR3 nucleotide sequence: TGTGCCAGCAGCCAGAACCGACTAGTCTTGGGCACAGATACGCAGTATTTT. The encoded protein is CASSQNRLVLGTDTQYF.

The chain carries TRBV27 and TRBJ1-5; D ambiguous. Germline V gene lookup returns CDR1 MNHEY and CDR2 SMNVEV (reference sequence). This CDR3 has 18 amino acids. V dropped 5 bases and J dropped 3 bases, with 23 bases sitting between them. The DNA of the CDR3 is TGTGCCAGCAGTGCAATCCCACTAATCCGGGAGATCAATCAGCCCCAGCATTTT. It specifies CASSAIPLIREINQPQHF.

The chain combines TRBV30 with TRBJ2-1, with TRBD1 matching 7 bases. V shed 2 bases, J shed 7 bases, and the junction held 2 bases outside the gene matches. In germline, CDR1 is GTSNPN, CDR2 SVGIG (reference sequence). The CDR3 consists of 12 residues. CDR3 sequence (DNA): TGTGCCTGGAGTAGACAGGGTAATGAGCAGTTCTTC. This gives the protein CAWSRQGNEQFF.

This chain joins TRBV3-1 (or the pseudogene TRBV3-2) and TRBJ1-6; weak D call: TRBD1 (5 bases). CDR3 length equals 15 residues. Trimming pared 1 base from V and 6 bases from J, leaving 10 bases between. In germline, CDR1 is LGHDT, CDR2 YNNKEL (reference sequence). The CDR3 loop reads CASSQAQGGNSPLHF. The CDR3 coding sequence is TGTGCCAGCAGCCAAGCCCAGGGCGGTAATTCACCCCTCCACTTT.

Only one count was recorded for this clone. The chain is built from TRBV6-6 and TRBJ2-1; 8 bases match TRBD2. The germline CDR1 and CDR2 sequences are MNHNY and SVGAGI (reference sequence). The CDR3 contains 15 residues. The V and J ends lost 2 bases and 7 bases, in that order; junction bases with no gene match: 7. The CDR3 coding sequence is TGTGCCAGCAGTTACCCAGCGGGGGCCGGTAATGAGCAGTTCTTC. Its protein is CASSYPAGAGNEQFF.

The genes are TRBV18 and TRBJ2-2; TRBD1 might be the D (6 bases). V lost 6 bases to trimming and J lost 3 bases, with 17 bases between them. Germline V gives CDR1 KGHSH, CDR2 LQKENI. The CDR3 covers 16 residues. CDR3 loop: CASSPNRDTYTGELFF. The CDR3 DNA reads as TGTGCCAGCTCCCCTAACCGGGACACTTACACCGGGGAGCTGTTTTTT.

The chain is built from TRBV5-6 and TRBJ1-1; TRBD1 agrees at 9 bases. Germline V gene lookup returns CDR1 SGHDT and CDR2 YYEEEE. V gave up 4 bases and J gave up 4 bases; unmatched junction bases: 11. This CDR3 has 16 residues. The CDR3 reads CASSPGQGRRSTEAFF. The CDR3, as DNA: TGTGCCAGCAGCCCAGGACAGGGGAGGAGGAGCACTGAAGCTTTCTTT.

The genes are TRBV5-8 and TRBJ1-5; 7 nucleotides align to TRBD1. V gave up 3 bases and J gave up 3 bases; unmatched junction bases: 15. Germline assignment: CDR1 SGHTS and CDR2 YDEGEE. The CDR3 is made up of 18 amino acids. DNA of the CDR3: TGTGCCAGCAGCTCGTACATGCAGGGAACAGGGGCCAATCAGCCCCAGCATTTT. This codes for CASSSYMQGTGANQPQHF.

The genes are TRBV7-2 and TRBJ2-7; 9 nucleotides line up with TRBD1. Germline V CDR1 and CDR2: SGHTA, FQGNSA. This CDR3 contains 16 residues. Germline trimming cut 1 base from V and 3 bases from J; bases unmatched to any gene: 7. This chain's CDR3 is CASSLGWGQGFYEQYF. The DNA of the CDR3 is TGTGCCAGCAGCTTAGGGTGGGGACAGGGTTTCTACGAGCAGTACTTC.

The rearrangement links TRBV4-2 to TRBJ2-2, with D possibly being TRBD1 (6 bases). V dropped 1 base and J dropped 2 bases, with 8 bases sitting between them. CDR1 is LGHNA and CDR2 is YNFKEQ in the germline V gene. The CDR3 has 15 amino acids. CDR3 protein: CASSQVGGNTGELFF. In DNA, the CDR3 is TGTGCCAGCAGCCAAGTAGGGGGTAACACCGGGGAGCTGTTTTTT.